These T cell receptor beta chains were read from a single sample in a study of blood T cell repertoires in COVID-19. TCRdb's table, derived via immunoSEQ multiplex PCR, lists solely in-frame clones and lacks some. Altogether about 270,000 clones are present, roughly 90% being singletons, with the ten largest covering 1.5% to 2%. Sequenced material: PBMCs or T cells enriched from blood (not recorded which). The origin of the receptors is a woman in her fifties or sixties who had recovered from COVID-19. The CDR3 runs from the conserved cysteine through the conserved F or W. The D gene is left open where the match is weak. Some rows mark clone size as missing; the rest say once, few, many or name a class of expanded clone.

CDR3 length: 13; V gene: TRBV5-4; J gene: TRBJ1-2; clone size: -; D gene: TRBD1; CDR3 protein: CASSDRGDYGYTF; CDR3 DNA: TGTGCCAGCAGCGACAGGGGGGACTATGGCTACACCTTC
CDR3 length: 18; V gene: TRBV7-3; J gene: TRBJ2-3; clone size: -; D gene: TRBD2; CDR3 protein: CASSFEQGTSYHTDTQYF; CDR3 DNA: TGTGCCAGCAGCTTCGAACAGGGGACTAGCTACCACACAGATACGCAGTATTTT
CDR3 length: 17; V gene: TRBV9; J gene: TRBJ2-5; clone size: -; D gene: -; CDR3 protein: CASSSDALAFEGETQYF; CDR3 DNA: TGTGCCAGCAGCTCCGATGCTCTAGCGTTCGAGGGGGAGACCCAGTACTTC
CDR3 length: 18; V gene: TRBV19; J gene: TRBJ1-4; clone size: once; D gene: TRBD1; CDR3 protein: CASSIRTTGGAFNEKLFF; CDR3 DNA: TGTGCCAGTAGTATTCGGACGACAGGGGGGGCCTTCAATGAAAAACTGTTTTTT
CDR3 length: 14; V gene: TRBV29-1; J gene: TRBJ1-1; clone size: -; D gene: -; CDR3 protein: CSVGGQSLNTEAFF; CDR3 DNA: TGCAGCGTTGGGGGACAAAGTCTGAACACTGAAGCTTTCTTT
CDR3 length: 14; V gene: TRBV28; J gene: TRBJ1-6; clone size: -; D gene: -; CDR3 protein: CASSLTAGNSPLHF; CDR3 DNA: TGTGCCAGCAGTTTGACGGCGGGGAATTCACCCCTCCACTTT
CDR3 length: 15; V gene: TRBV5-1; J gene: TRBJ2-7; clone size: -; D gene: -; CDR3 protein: CASSLGAGPSYEQYF; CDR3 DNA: TGCGCCAGCAGCTTGGGGGCAGGTCCCTCCTACGAGCAGTACTTC
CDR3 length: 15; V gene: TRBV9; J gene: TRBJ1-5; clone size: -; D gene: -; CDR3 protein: CASSGKAGYLEPQHF; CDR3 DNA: TGTGCCAGCAGCGGGAAAGCGGGATATCTTGAGCCCCAGCATTTT
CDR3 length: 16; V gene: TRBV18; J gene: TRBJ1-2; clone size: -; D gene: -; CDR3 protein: CASSPMSSEGAGGYTF; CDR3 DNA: TGTGCCAGCTCACCAATGTCTTCCGAAGGGGCAGGTGGCTACACCTTC
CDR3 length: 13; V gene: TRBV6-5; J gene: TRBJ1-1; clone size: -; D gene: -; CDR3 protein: CASQSQGNTEAFF; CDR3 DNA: TGTGCCAGCCAAAGTCAGGGGAACACTGAAGCTTTCTTT
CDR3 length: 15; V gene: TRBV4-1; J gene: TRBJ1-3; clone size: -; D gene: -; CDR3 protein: CASSQNTGTGNTIYF; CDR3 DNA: TGCGCCAGCAGCCAGAACACAGGGACTGGAAACACCATATATTTT
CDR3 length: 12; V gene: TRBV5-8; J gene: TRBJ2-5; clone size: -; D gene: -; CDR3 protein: CASSLERTMQYF; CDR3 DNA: TGTGCCAGCAGCTTGGAGCGGACGATGCAGTACTTC
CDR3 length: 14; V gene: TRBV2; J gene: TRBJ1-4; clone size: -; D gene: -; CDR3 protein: CASNPTATNEKLFF; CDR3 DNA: TGTGCCAGCAATCCCACTGCAACTAATGAAAAACTGTTTTTT
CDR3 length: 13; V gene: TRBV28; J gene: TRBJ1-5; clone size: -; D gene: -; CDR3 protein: CASRYRSNQPQHF; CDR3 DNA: TGTGCCAGCAGGTACAGGAGCAATCAGCCCCAGCATTTT
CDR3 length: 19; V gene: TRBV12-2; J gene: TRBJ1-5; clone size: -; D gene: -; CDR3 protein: CASRLAGTGRQNSNQPQHF; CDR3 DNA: TGTGCAAGTCGCTTAGCCGGGACAGGGAGACAAAATAGCAATCAGCCCCAGCATTTT
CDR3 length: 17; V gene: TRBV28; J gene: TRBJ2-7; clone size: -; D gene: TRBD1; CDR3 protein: CASSNNLWGTVSGEQYF; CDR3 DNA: TGTGCCAGCAGTAATAACCTGTGGGGGACAGTCTCGGGCGAGCAGTACTTC
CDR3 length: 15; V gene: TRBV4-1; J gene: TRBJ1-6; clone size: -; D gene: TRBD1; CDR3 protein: CASSGRTGDNSPLHF; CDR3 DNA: TGCGCCAGCAGCGGACGGACAGGGGATAATTCACCCCTCCACTTT
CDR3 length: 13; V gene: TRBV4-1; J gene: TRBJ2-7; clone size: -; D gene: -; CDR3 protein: CASSHVVGDEQYF; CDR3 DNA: TGCGCCAGCAGCCACGTTGTCGGAGACGAGCAGTACTTC
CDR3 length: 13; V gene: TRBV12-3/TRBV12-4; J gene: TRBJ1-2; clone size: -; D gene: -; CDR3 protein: CASSKGRDYGYTF; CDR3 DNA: TGTGCCAGCAGTAAAGGACGGGATTATGGCTACACCTTC
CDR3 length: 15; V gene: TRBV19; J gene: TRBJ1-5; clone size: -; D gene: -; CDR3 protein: CANSPRSYSNQPQHF; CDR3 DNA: TGTGCCAACTCACCCCGGAGCTATAGCAATCAGCCCCAGCATTTT
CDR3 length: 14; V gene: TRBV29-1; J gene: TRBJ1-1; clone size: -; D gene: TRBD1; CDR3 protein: CSVDAGQGTNEAFF; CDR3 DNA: TGCAGCGTTGACGCGGGACAGGGCACAAATGAAGCTTTCTTT
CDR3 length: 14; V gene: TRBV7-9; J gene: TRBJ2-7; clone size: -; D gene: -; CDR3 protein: CASSNKRAPYEQYF; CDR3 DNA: TGTGCCAGCAGCAATAAGCGGGCCCCCTACGAGCAGTACTTC
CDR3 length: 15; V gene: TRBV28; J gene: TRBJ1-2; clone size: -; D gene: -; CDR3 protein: CASSLVSDSLAGYTF; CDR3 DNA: TGTGCCAGCAGTTTGGTATCGGACAGCCTCGCCGGCTACACCTTC
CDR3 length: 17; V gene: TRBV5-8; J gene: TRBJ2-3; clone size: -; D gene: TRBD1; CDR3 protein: CASSFSKTGLGTDTQYF; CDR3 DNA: TGTGCCAGCAGCTTCTCTAAGACAGGGCTTGGCACAGATACGCAGTATTTT